These 30 T cell receptor beta chains came from one sample sequenced in a study of tumor and adjacent non-tumor tissue in lung cancer (dated by TCRdb to 2016 to 2018). Libraries came from multiplex PCR. Sequencing used an Illumina HiSeq 2500. TCRbeta libraries were built by three rounds of nested PCR using primers (Table S4), following protocols modified from ARM-PCR. TCRdb took the public reads, trimmed them with fastp at Q25, ran MiXCR for clone calling and kept in-frame beta chains. Every entry covers one CDR3 protein and lists the most common genes and DNA from its rows. The table for this sample lists 60,000 or so distinct CDR3 sequences; about 63% of them were counted only once. Less than 40% of the sample is taken by the ten largest. RNA was isolated from bulk, unsorted tissue, and RNA quality was assessed with a NanoDrop ND-1000 and an Agilent 2100. The normal lung samples consisted of distant non-tumor tissue collected more than 3 cm from the tumor edge.

Material: distant non-tumor lung tissue. These receptor sequences come from a man between 65 and 85 years old with non-small cell lung cancer.

This chain links TRBV20-1 with TRBJ1-5; D might be TRBD1 (5 bases). Germline loops: CDR1 DFQATT, CDR2 SNEGSKA (reference sequence). This CDR3 has 14 residues. The V end lost 6 bases, the J end lost 11 bases, and 23 bases lay between the germline ends. CDR3 nucleotides: TGCAGTGCCGTCGAGGGACCCCCGATCGAGGCCCAGCATTTT. Translated: CSAVEGPPIEAQHF.

This clonotype occurred a few times. CDR3 protein: CASSFSGAGEQFF. The CDR3 DNA reads TGTGCCAGCAGCTTCTCAGGGGCAGGGGAGCAGTTCTTC. The gene calls are TRBV7-9 and TRBJ2-1; tentatively, D is TRBD1 (6 bases). CDR3 length: 13 residues. Trimming cost V 3 bases and J 10 bases, with 13 bases left between them. Looked up from germline, CDR1 is SEHNR and CDR2 is FQNEAQ (reference sequence).

Comment on this clonotype: A single base separates this from a much larger clone, so it may be a read error. The chain carries TRBV28 and TRBJ1-1, with D uncertain. Trimming stripped 7 bases from V and 6 bases from J, with 18 bases between. The CDR3 extends over 14 amino acids. From germline, CDR1 is MDHEN and CDR2 SYDVKM. This CDR3 reads CASTLGSGFPEAFF. The DNA of the CDR3 is TGTGCCAGCACCCTGGGGAGCGGGTTCCCTGAAGCTTTCTTT.

Comments on this clonotype: Just one base apart from a much larger clone, this may be a read error. The DNA for the CDR3 is TGTGCCACCGCGGAGGCCCCGGGCAATGAAAAACTGTTTTTT. Its protein is CATAEAPGNEKLFF. The chain employs TRBV6-6 and TRBJ1-4; D is undetermined. CDR1 MNHNY and CDR2 SVGAGI come from the germline V gene (reference sequence). This CDR3 comprises 14 residues. Trimming cost V 10 bases and J 5 bases, with 17 bases left between them.

This clonotype has ten or more counts. The rearrangement uses TRBV12-3 or TRBV12-4 and TRBJ1-1; 8 bases fit TRBD1. The CDR3 spans 14 residues. V shed 1 base and J 4 bases; nucleotides not matched to a gene: 2. The CDR3 DNA follows: TGTGCCAGCAGTTTAGGGCAGGGGGCCACTGAAGCTTTCTTT. Encoded protein: CASSLGQGATEAFF.

As concerns this clonotype: A much larger clone differs by one base, so this may be a read error. This likely comes from a read error, as the CDR3 has no conserved phenylalanine or tryptophan at its end. The chain carries TRBV20-1 and TRBJ1-6; D gene ambiguous. The germline CDR1 and CDR2 sequences are DFQATT and SNEGSKA (reference sequence). The CDR3 consists of 14 residues. V was shortened by 5 bases and J by 11 bases, with 19 bases between the two germline ends. CDR3 nucleotides: TGCAGTGCTCTGAGTCCGGAAATTTGGCCACCCCTCCACATT. Protein sequence: CSALSPEIWPPLHI.

In this sample, this clonotype turned up many times. The chain uses TRBV6-5 and TRBJ1-2; tentative D call: TRBD1 (6 bases). The germline V gene encodes CDR1 MNHEY and CDR2 SVGAGI. Trimming took 5 bases from V and 1 from J, leaving 14 bases between them. The CDR3 has 15 residues. The CDR3 spells CASSIRGLINYGYTF. In DNA, the CDR3 is TGTGCCAGCAGTATCCGGGGGCTCATTAACTATGGCTACACCTTC.

The V gene is TRBV20-1, the J gene TRBJ2-5, with 8 bases that match TRBD1. J gave up 1 base and V 6 bases, and 7 bases lay outside the gene matches. Germline V CDR1 and CDR2: DFQATT, SNEGSKA (reference sequence). CDR3 length: 14 residues. CDR3 loop: CSAQDRVVQETQYF. The CDR3 region has the DNA TGCAGTGCCCAGGACAGGGTCGTCCAAGAGACCCAGTACTTC.

J is TRBJ2-2 and V is TRBV15, with D hard to call. The CDR3 consists of 16 residues. Between the trimmed V and J ends, which lost 1 base and 5 bases, there was a span of 14 bases. Germline V gene sequence: CDR1 LNHNV, CDR2 YYDKDF (reference sequence). The CDR3 is CATSRGTSERTGELFF. The CDR3 region has the DNA TGTGCCACCAGCAGAGGAACATCGGAGAGAACCGGGGAGCTGTTTTTT.

Notes on this clonotype: A junction end diverges from the germline sequence, so it may reflect a read error. The V and J genes are TRBV11-2 and TRBJ2-3; maybe TRBD1 (5 bases). The CDR3 sequence is 13 residues long. Germline CDR1 SGHAT, CDR2 FQNNGV. The CDR3 nucleotides read TGTGCCAACAGCTTAGGAATAGGGGATACGCAGTTTTTT. This encodes CANSLGIGDTQFF.

In the case of this clonotype: One junction end disagrees with the germline gene, perhaps due to a read error. The chain has TRBV28 and TRBJ1-2, with D unclear. Germline lookup yields CDR1 MDHEN and CDR2 SYDVKM. This CDR3 is 16 amino acids long. The CDR3 sequence: CASSFPLKGTPYSYTF. The CDR3 DNA reads TGTGCCAGCAGTTTTCCCCTCAAGGGAACCCCCTATAGCTACACCTTC.

This clonotype was observed at least ten times. V is TRBV6-5 and J is TRBJ1-6, with D unresolved. This CDR3 is 16 amino acids long. Trimming pared 2 bases from V and 7 bases from J, leaving 15 bases between. Germline V gene data show CDR1 as MNHEY and CDR2 as SVGAGI. The CDR3 bases are TGTGCCAGCAGTTACGATGGGCCCTTTAGGAATTCACCCCTCCACTTT. Amino acids: CASSYDGPFRNSPLHF.

About this clonotype itself: The CDR3 ends on some other residue instead of the conserved phenylalanine or tryptophan, so this is likely a read error. The V call is TRBV14, the J call TRBJ1-2, with D uncertain. The CDR3 loop spans 15 amino acids. Deletions cut 0 bases from V and 9 bases from J, with 17 bases between. Germline CDR1 SGHDN, CDR2 FVKESK. The CDR3 is CASSQDEYRSSSYTS. The CDR3 coding sequence is TGTGCCAGCAGCCAAGATGAGTACAGATCTTCGAGCTACACCTCC.

This sequence joins TRBV12-3 or TRBV12-4 and TRBJ1-1; D is unresolved. This CDR3 region has 13 residues. With 4 bases removed from V and 7 bases from J, the gap between germline ends came to 13 bases. CDR3 amino acids: CASSSTGLLEAFF. The CDR3 DNA follows: TGTGCCAGCAGTTCTACCGGCCTCCTTGAAGCTTTCTTT.

In its sample, this clonotype ranks as medium-sized. This rearrangement joins TRBV6-6 to TRBJ1-4; D is uncertain. The CDR3 loop spans 11 amino acids. V lost 6 bases and J lost 4, with 3 bases in between. Germline CDR1 and CDR2: MNHNY and SVGAGI (reference sequence). Here the CDR3 reads CASRINEKLFF. In nucleotides, the CDR3 is TGTGCCAGCAGGATTAATGAAAAACTGTTTTTT.

With regard to this clonotype: A read error may account for a junction end that differs from germline. The chain carries TRBV29-1 and TRBJ2-3; 15 nucleotides line up with TRBD2. This CDR3 comprises 19 residues. Germline values: CDR1 SQVTM, CDR2 ANQGSEA. CDR3 residues: CSVEDIFVRTSGGEDTQYF. Here the CDR3 DNA reads TGCAGCGTTGAAGATATATTTGTAAGGACTAGCGGGGGGGAGGATACGCAATATTTT.

As regards this clonotype: A clone one base away is much larger, so this may be a read error. The rearrangement joins TRBV6-5 to TRBJ2-5, with D uncertain. The germline CDR1 and CDR2 sequences are MNHEY and SVGAGI. The CDR3 is made up of 11 amino acids. CDR3 protein: CASRSSEIQYF. CDR3 nucleotide sequence: TGTGCCAGCAGGTCCTCAGAGATCCAGTACTTC.

The gene calls are TRBV10-3 and TRBJ2-7; D not resolved. Trimming took 6 bases from V and 7 from J, leaving 19 bases between them. The CDR3 runs 14 residues. Germline CDR1 ENHRY, CDR2 SYGVKD. The CDR3 DNA reads TGTGCCATCAGCCAGGCCGGTTCCGACGAGGAGCAGTACTTC. This gives the protein CAISQAGSDEEQYF.

Details on this clonotype: The conserved closing phenylalanine or tryptophan is absent in this CDR3, likely reflecting a read error. Because the CDR3's place on the DNA is in doubt, the DNA is left out and the CDR3 is given as listed by TCRdb. The CDR3 here is CASSPGIGFSYEQYL. The genes are TRBV5-4 and TRBJ2-7; the DNA was not used to check the table's D call, TRBD1. Germline V CDR1 and CDR2: SGHNT, YYREEE (reference sequence). The CDR3 has 15 amino acids, counting both end residues.

On this clonotype itself: A much larger clone sits a single nucleotide away, making a read error possible. This chain connects TRBV6-5 to TRBJ2-7, with a weak D call TRBD2 (7 bases). V gave up 0 bases and J gave up 6 bases, with 21 bases separating them. This CDR3 comprises 17 residues. CDR1 and CDR2 (germline): MNHEY, SVGAGI. CDR3 sequence: CASSYSIARSGGSEQYF. In DNA, the CDR3 is TGTGCCAGCAGTTACTCGATTGCGAGGTCGGGGGGCTCCGAGCAGTACTTC.

Of note for this clonotype: It is likely a read error, because the conserved phenylalanine at the end of the CDR3 is missing. V and J are TRBV4-1 and TRBJ1-6; 8 nucleotides match TRBD1. CDR1 is MGHRA, CDR2 YSYEKL, per germline. The CDR3 length is 15 residues. CDR3 loop: CASSQGQGLNSPLHY. CDR3 in DNA: TGCGCCAGCAGCCAAGGACAGGGGCTTAATTCGCCCCTCCACTAT.

The CDR3 nucleotides are TGTGCCAGCAGTGACCACCTGGGGTGCGCAAATTCCGGGGAGCTGTTTTTT. Its translation is CASSDHLGCANSGELFF. The J gene is TRBJ2-2, the V gene TRBV12-3 or TRBV12-4; D call uncertain. This CDR3 has 17 residues. Trimming took off 5 bases at V and 6 bases at J, with 22 bases between the two ends.

This rearrangement joins TRBV19 to TRBJ1-1; TRBD1 agrees at 7 bases. Germline lookup yields CDR1 LNHDA and CDR2 SQIVND (reference sequence). V gave up 4 bases and J gave up 1 base; unmatched junction bases: 3. This CDR3 contains 14 residues. CDR3 DNA sequence: TGTGCCAGTAGTACGGACAGGACGAACACTGAAGCTTTCTTT. Translating gives CASSTDRTNTEAFF.

In its sample, this clonotype was seen a few times. A single base separates this from a much larger clone, so it may be a read error. The V call is TRBV6-5, the J call TRBJ1-5; D gene ambiguous. Germline V gene sequence: CDR1 MNHEY, CDR2 SVGAGI. This CDR3 has 17 residues. With 2 bases removed from V and 5 bases from J, the gap between germline ends came to 19 bases. The CDR3 loop is CASSYAWDRETDQPQHF. For the CDR3, the DNA is TGTGCCAGCAGTTACGCCTGGGATAGAGAAACCGATCAGCCCCAGCATTTT.

This chain links TRBV10-3 with TRBJ2-5; D gene unclear. The CDR3 runs 13 residues. The germline V gene encodes CDR1 ENHRY and CDR2 SYGVKD. CDR3 coding DNA: TGTGCTACCAGTGAAAGAAGCCAAGAGACCCAGTACTTC. Amino acid sequence: CATSERSQETQYF.

This clonotype was seen more than once but under ten times. A much more abundant neighbour one base away suggests this may be a read error. The chain couples TRBV11-3 to TRBJ2-4, with 9 bases fitting TRBD1. This CDR3 spans 16 amino acids. The germline gives CDR1 SGHNT, CDR2 YENEEA. CDR3 loop: CASSSNRGLAKKIQHF. The CDR3 DNA reads TGTGCCAGCAGCTCCAACAGGGGGCTAGCCAAAAAGATTCAGCACTTC.

The V and J genes are TRBV6-1 and TRBJ2-2, with 10 positions matching TRBD1. Germline values: CDR1 MNHNS, CDR2 SASEGT. V trimming: 4 bases; J trimming: 8 bases; junction bases outside the gene matches: 16. CDR3 length: 18 residues. In DNA, the CDR3 is TGTGCCAGCAGTGTCCGGGACAGGGGATATTCGAGCACAGGGGAGCTGTTTTTT. This codes for CASSVRDRGYSSTGELFF.

This clonotype was seen only once. The conserved closing phenylalanine or tryptophan is absent in this CDR3, likely reflecting a read error. The DNA is omitted, as the CDR3 cannot be located on it reliably, and the CDR3 follows TCRdb's listing. V usage is TRBV5-5 and J usage is TRBJ2-7; TRBD1 reflects the table's D call only, with no check against the DNA. The germline CDR1 and CDR2 sequences are SGHKS and YYEKEE (reference sequence). The CDR3 has 13 amino acids, counting both end residues. CDR3 region: CASSPGQGNEKYY.

Of note for this clonotype: Being one base from a much bigger clone, this may be a read error. V gene TRBV5-4 combines with J gene TRBJ2-5, with 8 bases matching TRBD2. Germline loops: CDR1 SGHNT, CDR2 YYREEE (reference sequence). CDR3 length: 14 residues. V was clipped by 4 bases and J by 4 bases; unmatched bases: 6. CDR3 amino acids: CASSPIGRGETQYF. The CDR3, as DNA: TGTGCCAGCAGCCCAATCGGGAGGGGAGAGACCCAGTACTTC.

Notes on this clonotype: At one end, the junction sequence differs from germline, possibly due to a read error. This rearrangement joins TRBV6-5 to TRBJ1-1; D is unresolved. This CDR3 has 15 residues. CDR1 and CDR2 (germline): MNHEY, SVGAGI. The DNA of the CDR3 is TGTGCCAGCAGCTACTCCGGTTTCTTCAACACTGAAGCTTTCTTT. As protein: CASSYSGFFNTEAFF.